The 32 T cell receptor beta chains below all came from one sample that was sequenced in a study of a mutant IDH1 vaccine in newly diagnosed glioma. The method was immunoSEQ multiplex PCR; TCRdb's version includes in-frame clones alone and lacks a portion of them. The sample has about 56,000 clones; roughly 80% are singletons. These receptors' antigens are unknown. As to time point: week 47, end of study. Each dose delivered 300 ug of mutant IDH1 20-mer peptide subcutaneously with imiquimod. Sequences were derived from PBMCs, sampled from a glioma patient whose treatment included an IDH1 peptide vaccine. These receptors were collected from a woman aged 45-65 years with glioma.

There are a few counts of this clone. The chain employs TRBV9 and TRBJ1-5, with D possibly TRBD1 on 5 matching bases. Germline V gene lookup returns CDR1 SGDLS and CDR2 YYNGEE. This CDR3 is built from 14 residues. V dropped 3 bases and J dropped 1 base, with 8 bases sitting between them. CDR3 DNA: TGTGCCAGCAGCGCGGGGGTCAGCAATCAGCCCCAGCATTTT. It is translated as CASSAGVSNQPQHF.

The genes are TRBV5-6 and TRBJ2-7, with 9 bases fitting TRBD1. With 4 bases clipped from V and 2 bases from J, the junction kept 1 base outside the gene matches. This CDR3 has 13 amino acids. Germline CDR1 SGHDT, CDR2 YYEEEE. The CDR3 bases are TGTGCCAGCAGCGGGACAGGGCCCTACGAGCAGTACTTC. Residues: CASSGTGPYEQYF.

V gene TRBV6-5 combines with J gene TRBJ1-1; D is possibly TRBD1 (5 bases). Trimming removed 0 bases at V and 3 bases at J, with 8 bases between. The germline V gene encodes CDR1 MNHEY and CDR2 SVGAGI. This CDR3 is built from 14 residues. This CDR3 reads CASSYSLGDTEAFF. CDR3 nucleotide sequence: TGTGCCAGCAGTTACTCACTGGGGGACACTGAAGCTTTCTTT.

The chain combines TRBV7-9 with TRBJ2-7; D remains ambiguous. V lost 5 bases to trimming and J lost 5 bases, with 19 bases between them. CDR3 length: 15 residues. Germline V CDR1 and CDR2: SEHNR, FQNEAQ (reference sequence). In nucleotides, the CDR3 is TGTGCCAGCAGCCCTGGTTTAGGGTCCGATGACGAGCAGTACTTC. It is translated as CASSPGLGSDDEQYF.

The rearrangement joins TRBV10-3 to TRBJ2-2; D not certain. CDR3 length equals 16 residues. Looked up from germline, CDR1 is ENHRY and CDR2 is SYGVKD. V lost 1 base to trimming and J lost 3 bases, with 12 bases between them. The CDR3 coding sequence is TGTGCCATCAGTGAGTTCGCAGAGTGGTACACCGGGGAGCTGTTTTTT. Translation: CAISEFAEWYTGELFF.

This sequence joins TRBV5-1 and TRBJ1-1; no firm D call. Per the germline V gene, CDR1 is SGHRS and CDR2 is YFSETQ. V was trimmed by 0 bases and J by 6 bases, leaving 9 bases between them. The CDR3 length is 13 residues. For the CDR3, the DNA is TGCGCCAGCAGCTTGGAATCCTGGTCTGAAGCTTTCTTT. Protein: CASSLESWSEAFF.

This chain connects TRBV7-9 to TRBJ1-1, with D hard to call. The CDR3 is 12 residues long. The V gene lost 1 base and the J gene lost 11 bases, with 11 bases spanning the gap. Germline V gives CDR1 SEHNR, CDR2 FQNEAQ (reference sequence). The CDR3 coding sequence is TGTGCCAGCAGCTTAGGGACTAGGATGGCTTTCTTT. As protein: CASSLGTRMAFF.

The CDR3: CASSLSTEQYF. CDR3 nucleotide sequence: TGTGCCAGCAGCTTGTCCACCGAGCAGTACTTC. The chain recombines TRBV5-6 with TRBJ2-7; D gene ambiguous. Germline assignment: CDR1 SGHDT and CDR2 YYEEEE. V lost 1 base to trimming and J lost 6 bases, with 5 bases between them. The CDR3 extends over 11 amino acids.

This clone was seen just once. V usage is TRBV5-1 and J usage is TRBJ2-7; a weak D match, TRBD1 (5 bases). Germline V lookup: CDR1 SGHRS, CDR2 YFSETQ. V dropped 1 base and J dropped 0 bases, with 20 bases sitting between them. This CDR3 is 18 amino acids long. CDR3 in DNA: TGCGCCAGCAGCTTGTCTCTGCAGTGGGGCCTTAGCTCCTACGAGCAGTACTTC. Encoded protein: CASSLSLQWGLSSYEQYF.

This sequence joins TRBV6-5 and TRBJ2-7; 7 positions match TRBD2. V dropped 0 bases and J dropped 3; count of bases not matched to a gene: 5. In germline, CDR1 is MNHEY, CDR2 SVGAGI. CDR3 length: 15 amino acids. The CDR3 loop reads CASSYSPREGYEQYF. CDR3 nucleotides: TGTGCCAGCAGTTACTCGCCCAGGGAGGGCTACGAGCAGTACTTC.

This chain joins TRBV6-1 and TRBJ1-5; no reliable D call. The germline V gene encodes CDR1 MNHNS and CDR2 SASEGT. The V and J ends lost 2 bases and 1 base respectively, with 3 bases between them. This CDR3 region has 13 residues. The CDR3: CASSEKSNQPQHF. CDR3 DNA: TGTGCCAGCAGTGAAAAGAGCAATCAGCCCCAGCATTTT.

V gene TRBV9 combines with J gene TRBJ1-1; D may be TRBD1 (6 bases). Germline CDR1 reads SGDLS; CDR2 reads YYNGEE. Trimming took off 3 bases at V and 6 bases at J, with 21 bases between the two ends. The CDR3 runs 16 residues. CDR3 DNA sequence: TGTGCCAGCAGCGCACAACAGGGACGGGGAGGATCTGAAGCTTTCTTT. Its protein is CASSAQQGRGGSEAFF. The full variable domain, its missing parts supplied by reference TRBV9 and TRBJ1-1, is DSGVTQTPKHLITATGQRVTLRCSPRSGDLSVYWYQQSLDQGLQFLIQYYNGEERAKGNILERFSAQQFPDLHSELNLSSLELGDSALYFCASSAQQGRGGSEAFFGQGTRLTVV.

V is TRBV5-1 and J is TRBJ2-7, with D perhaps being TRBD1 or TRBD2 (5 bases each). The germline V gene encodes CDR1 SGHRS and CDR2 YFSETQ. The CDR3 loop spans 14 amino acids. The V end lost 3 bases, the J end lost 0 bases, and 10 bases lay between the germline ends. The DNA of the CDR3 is TGCGCCAGCAGCTCGGGACCGGACTCCTACGAGCAGTACTTC. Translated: CASSSGPDSYEQYF.

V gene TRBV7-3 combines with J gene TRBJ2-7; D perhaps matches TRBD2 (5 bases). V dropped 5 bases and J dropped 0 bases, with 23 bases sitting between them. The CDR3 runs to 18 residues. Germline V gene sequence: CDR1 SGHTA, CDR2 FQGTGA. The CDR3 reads CASSHNDLDGDSSYEQYF. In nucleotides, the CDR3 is TGTGCCAGCAGCCACAATGACTTGGACGGGGATAGCTCCTACGAGCAGTACTTC.

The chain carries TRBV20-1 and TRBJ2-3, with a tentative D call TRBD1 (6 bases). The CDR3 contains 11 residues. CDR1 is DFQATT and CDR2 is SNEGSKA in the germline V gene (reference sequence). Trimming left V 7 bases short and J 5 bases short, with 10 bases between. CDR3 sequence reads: CSGRGGDTQYF. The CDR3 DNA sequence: TGCAGTGGCAGGGGTGGAGATACGCAGTATTTT.

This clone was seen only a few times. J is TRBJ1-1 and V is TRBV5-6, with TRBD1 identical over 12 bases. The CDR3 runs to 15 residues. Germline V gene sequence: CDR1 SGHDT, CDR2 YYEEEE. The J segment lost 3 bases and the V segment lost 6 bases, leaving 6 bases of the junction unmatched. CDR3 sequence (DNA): TGTGCCAGCACGGGGGACAGGGGGCGCGACACTGAAGCTTTCTTT. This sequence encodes CASTGDRGRDTEAFF.

DNA of the CDR3: TGCGCCAGCAGCCAGGTCCCTCCGGGGAGCTCCTACAATGAGCAGTTCTTC. It translates to CASSQVPPGSSYNEQFF. The V call is TRBV4-1, the J call TRBJ2-1, with D possibly TRBD2 on 5 matching bases. CDR3 length: 17 amino acids. Trimming took off 3 bases at V and 0 bases at J, with 15 bases between the two ends. Germline V CDR1 and CDR2: MGHRA, YSYEKL.

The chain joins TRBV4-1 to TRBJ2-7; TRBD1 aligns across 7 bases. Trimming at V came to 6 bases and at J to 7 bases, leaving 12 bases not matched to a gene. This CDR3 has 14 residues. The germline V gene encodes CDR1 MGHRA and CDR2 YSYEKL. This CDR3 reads CASSPGQDLREQYF. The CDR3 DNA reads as TGCGCCAGCAGTCCTGGACAGGACTTAAGGGAGCAGTACTTC.

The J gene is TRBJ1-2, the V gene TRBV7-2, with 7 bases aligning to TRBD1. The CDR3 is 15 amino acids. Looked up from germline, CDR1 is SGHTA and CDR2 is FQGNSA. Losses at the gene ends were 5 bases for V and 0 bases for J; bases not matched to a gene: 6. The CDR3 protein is CASSPQGLSNYGYTF. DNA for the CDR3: TGTGCCAGCAGCCCACAGGGGTTATCTAACTATGGCTACACCTTC.

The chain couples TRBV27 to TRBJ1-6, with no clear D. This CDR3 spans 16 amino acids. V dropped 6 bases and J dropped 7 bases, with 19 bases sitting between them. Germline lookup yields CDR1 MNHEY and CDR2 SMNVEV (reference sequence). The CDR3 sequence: CASRQGGGHLNSPLHF. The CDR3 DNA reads TGTGCCAGCAGGCAAGGTGGTGGCCACTTGAATTCACCCCTCCACTTT.

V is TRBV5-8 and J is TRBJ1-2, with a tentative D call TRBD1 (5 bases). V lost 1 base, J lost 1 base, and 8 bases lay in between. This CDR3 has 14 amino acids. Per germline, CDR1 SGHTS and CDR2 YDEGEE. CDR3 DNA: TGTGCCAGCAGCTTGAGACAGTTTAACTATGGCTACACCTTC. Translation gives CASSLRQFNYGYTF. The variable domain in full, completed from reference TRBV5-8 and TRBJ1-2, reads EAGVTQSPTHLIKTRGQQATLRCSPISGHTSVYWYQQALGLGLQFLLWYDEGEERNRGNFPPRFSGRQFPNYSSELNVNALELEDSALYLCASSLRQFNYGYTFGSGTRLTVV.

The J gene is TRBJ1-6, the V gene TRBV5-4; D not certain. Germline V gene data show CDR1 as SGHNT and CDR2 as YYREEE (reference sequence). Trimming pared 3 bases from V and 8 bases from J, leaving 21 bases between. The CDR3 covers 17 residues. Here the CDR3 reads CASSSTSFRGPDSPLHF. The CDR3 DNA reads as TGTGCCAGCAGCTCTACCTCCTTTCGAGGGCCAGATTCACCCCTCCACTTT. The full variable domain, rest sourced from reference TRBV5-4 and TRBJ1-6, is ETGVTQSPTHLIKTRGQQVTLRCSSQSGHNTVSWYQQALGQGPQFIFQYYREEENGRGNFPPRFSGLQFPNYSSELNVNALELDDSALYLCASSSTSFRGPDSPLHFGNGTRLTVT.

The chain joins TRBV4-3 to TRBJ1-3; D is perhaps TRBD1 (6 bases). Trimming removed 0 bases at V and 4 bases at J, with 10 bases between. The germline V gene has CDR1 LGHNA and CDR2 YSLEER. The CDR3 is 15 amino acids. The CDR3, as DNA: TGCGCCAGCAGCCAAGAAAAGGGGGGCGGAAACACCATATATTTT. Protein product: CASSQEKGGGNTIYF.

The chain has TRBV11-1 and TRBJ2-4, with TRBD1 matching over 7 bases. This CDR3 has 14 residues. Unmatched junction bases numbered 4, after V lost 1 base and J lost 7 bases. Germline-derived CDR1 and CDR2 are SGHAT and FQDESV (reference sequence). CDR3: CASSLETGQNIQYF. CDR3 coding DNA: TGTGCCAGCAGCTTAGAGACGGGACAGAACATTCAGTACTTC.

The CDR3 spells CASSLANSGANVLTF. The CDR3 nucleotides are TGCGCCAGCAGCTTGGCCAACTCCGGGGCCAACGTCCTGACTTTC. The V and J genes are TRBV5-1 and TRBJ2-6; unclear D gene. V was clipped by 0 bases and J by 4 bases, with 8 bases between them. Germline-derived CDR1 and CDR2 are SGHRS and YFSETQ. The CDR3 consists of 15 residues.

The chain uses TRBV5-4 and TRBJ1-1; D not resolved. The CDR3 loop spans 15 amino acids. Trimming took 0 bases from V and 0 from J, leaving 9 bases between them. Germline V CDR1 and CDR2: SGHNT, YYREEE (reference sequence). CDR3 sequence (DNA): TGTGCCAGCAGCTTGGGGAGCAGAGTGAACACTGAAGCTTTCTTT. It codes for CASSLGSRVNTEAFF.

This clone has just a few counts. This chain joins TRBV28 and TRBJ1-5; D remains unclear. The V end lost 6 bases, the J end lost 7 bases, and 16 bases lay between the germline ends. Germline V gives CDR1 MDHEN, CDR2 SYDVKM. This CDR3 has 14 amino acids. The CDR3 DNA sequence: TGTGCCAGCAGGGCTCTCCTCGGCGGCCAGCCCCAGCATTTT. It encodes CASRALLGGQPQHF.

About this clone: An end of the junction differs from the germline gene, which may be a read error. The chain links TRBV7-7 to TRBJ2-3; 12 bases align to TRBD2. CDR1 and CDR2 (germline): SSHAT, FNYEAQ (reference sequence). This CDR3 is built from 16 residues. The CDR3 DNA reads TGTGCTAGCAGCTTGTCGACTAGCGGGGGCTCAGATACGCAGTATTTT. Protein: CASSLSTSGGSDTQYF.

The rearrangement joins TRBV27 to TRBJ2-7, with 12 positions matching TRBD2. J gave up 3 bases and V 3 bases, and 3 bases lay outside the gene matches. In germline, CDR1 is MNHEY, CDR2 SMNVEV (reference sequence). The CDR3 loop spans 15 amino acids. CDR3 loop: CASSFGLAGLYEQYF. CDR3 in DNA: TGTGCCAGCAGTTTTGGACTAGCGGGGCTCTACGAGCAGTACTTC.

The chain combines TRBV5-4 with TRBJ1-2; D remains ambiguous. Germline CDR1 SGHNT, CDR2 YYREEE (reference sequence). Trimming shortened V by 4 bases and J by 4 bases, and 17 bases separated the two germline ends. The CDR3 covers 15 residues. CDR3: CASSAQSRGGYGYTF. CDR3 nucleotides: TGTGCCAGCAGCGCCCAGTCTCGGGGAGGCTATGGCTACACCTTC.

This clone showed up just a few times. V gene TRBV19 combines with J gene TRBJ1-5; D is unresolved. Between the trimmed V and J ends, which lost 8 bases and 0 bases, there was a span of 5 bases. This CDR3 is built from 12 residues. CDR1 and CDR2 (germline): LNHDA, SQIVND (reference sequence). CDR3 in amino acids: CASEGSNQPQHF. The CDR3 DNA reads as TGTGCCAGTGAGGGTAGCAATCAGCCCCAGCATTTT.

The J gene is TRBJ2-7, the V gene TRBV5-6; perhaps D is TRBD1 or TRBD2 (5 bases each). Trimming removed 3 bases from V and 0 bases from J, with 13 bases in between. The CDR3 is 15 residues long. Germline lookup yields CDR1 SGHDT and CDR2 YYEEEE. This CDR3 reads CASSSEPGTSYEQYF. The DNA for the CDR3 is TGTGCCAGCAGCTCCGAACCGGGGACCTCCTACGAGCAGTACTTC.